This TCR beta chain was recovered during a study of blood T cells in healthy people across ages. For this clonotype: Antigen: not known.

Findings and limits, study-wide: Conclusively comparing naive with antigen-experienced cells was impossible with unsorted PBMCs. Per-million-T-cell TCR beta diversity fell roughly linearly with age.

Together with a sample-barcoded 5' primer, a J-beta primer mix was included in a second PCR lasting about 6 to 12 cycles. Samples each returned at least 2.5 million CDR3-containing paired-end reads. TCRdb re-analysed the 5' RACE reads in MiXCR, keeping a single row per CDR3 protein. This repertoire shows around 2 million distinct CDR3 sequences, 39% found once; its top ten account for 23%. The specimen sequenced was blood. The source of this sequence is a human donor in good health.

The CDR3 region is CASSLDGTGGGNTEAFF. The CDR3 bases are TGCGCCAGCAGCTTGGATGGGACAGGGGGTGGGAACACTGAAGCTTTCTTT. The V gene is TRBV5-1, the J gene TRBJ1-1, with TRBD1 matching over 11 bases. The length of the CDR3 is 17 residues. Germline CDR1 is SGHRS and CDR2 is YFSETQ. The trim removed 0 bases at V and 1 base at J, leaving 5 bases unmatched. Variable domain in full (rest from reference TRBV5-1 and TRBJ1-1): KAGVTQTPRYLIKTRGQQVTLSCSPISGHRSVSWYQQTPGQGLQFLFEYFSETQRNKGNFPGRFSGRQFSNSRSEMNVSTLELGDSALYLCASSLDGTGGGNTEAFFGQGTRLTVV.